The entry below gives a single TCR beta chain sequence along with its context. Adults between roughly 18 and 89 years of age took part from under 30 US areas. Allocation to cohorts depended on clinical history reported by the participants. Original handling: Reference gene primer amplification in the assay estimated nucleated cell counts. Only in-frame clones appear in the TCRdb table, and some are missing; sequencing was by immunoSEQ multiplex PCR. That table gives V, J and clone size, and the DNA gave D and trimming. This sample carries some 200,000 clones, just under 85% of them seen once, and the ten largest clones take 1.3%. V gave up 3 bases and J gave up 1 base; unmatched junction bases: 20. Germline loops: CDR1 DFQATT, CDR2 SNEGSKA (reference sequence). This CDR3 comprises 19 residues. The data were taken from a study of blood T cell repertoires in COVID-19. Study at large: Italy, Spain and the United States were the sources of the convalescent and acute COVID-19 samples.

This TCR was sampled from a middle-aged woman with acute COVID-19. Sequenced material: PBMCs or T cells enriched from blood (not recorded which). The chain is built from TRBV20-1 and TRBJ2-7, with 8 bases fitting TRBD2. DNA of the CDR3: TGCAGTGCTAGTGGCCAGTTGGGGACTAGAGGCGGGGGATCCTACGAGCAGTACTTC. Translating gives CSASGQLGTRGGGSYEQYF.